This T cell receptor beta chain was captured in a study of blood T cell repertoires in COVID-19. Study information: Sources were T cells, B-cell-depleted T cells, or PBMCs; the material itself was cDNA or gDNA.

Participants, about 18 to 90 years old, spanned around 26 US areas. The CDR3 length is 14 residues. V lost 5 bases to trimming and J lost 4 bases, with 12 bases between them. Germline CDR1 and CDR2: MNHEY and SVGEGT. The protocol was immunoSEQ multiplex PCR, while the TCRdb copy is restricted to in-frame clones and leaves out a portion. This table has roughly 200,000 clones, approximately 90% appearing once. The chain employs TRBV6-2 or TRBV6-3 and TRBJ2-1; perhaps TRBD2 as D (5 bases). The source material was PBMCs or T cells enriched from blood (not recorded which). This TCR was sampled from a woman in her thirties who had recovered from COVID-19. CDR3 in amino acids: CASSQSGSYNEQFF. In DNA, the CDR3 is TGTGCCAGCAGTCAGAGCGGCAGTTACAATGAGCAGTTCTTC.